This T cell receptor (beta chain) comes out of a study of blood T cell repertoires in COVID-19. In the study overall: Samples taken during acute and convalescent COVID-19 were collected in the United States, Italy and Spain. In each case, the material was cDNA or gDNA derived from T cells, B-cell-depleted T cells, or PBMCs.

Original handling: Amplification of reference gene primers provided the estimated nucleated cell counts. The protocol was immunoSEQ multiplex PCR, while the TCRdb copy is restricted to in-frame clones and leaves out a portion. V, J and clone size are those of that table, while D and trimming were read from the DNA. This table holds approximately 230,000 clones, about 91% found once. Patients of the Seattle cohort, enrolled during active infection, were followed longitudinally. The sequence derives from a woman younger than 45 with COVID-19, enrolled during active disease. Specimen: peripheral blood.

The CDR3 region has the DNA TGTGCCAGCAGCTCTTCAGGGGGCGGCTCACCCCTCCACTTT. This sequence encodes CASSSSGGGSPLHF. J is TRBJ1-6 and V is TRBV7-2, with 8 bases matching TRBD1. Trimming took 4 bases from V and 10 from J; bases not matched to a gene: 6. Germline CDR1 reads SGHTA; CDR2 reads FQGNSA. The CDR3 totals 14 residues.